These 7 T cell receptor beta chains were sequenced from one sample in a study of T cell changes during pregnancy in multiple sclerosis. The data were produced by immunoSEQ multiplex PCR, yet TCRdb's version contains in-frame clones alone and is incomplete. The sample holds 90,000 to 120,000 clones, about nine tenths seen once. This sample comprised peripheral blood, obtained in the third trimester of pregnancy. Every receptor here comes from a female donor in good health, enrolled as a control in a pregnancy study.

The CDR3 spells CASSLDRVLETQYF. In DNA form, the CDR3 reads TGTGCCAGCAGCTTAGACAGGGTCCTGGAGACCCAGTACTTC. The rearrangement joins TRBV11-2 to TRBJ2-5; TRBD1 is a possible D gene (5 bases). This CDR3 is built from 14 residues. V was pared by 0 bases and J by 5 bases, with 10 bases between. Germline V gene data show CDR1 as SGHAT and CDR2 as FQNNGV.

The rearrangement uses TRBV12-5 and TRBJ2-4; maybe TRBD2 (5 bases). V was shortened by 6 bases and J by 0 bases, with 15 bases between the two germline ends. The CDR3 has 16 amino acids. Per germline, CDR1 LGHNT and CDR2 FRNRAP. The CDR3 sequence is CASGPPGSPAKNIQYF. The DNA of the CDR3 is TGTGCTAGTGGCCCGCCGGGGTCGCCAGCCAAAAACATTCAGTACTTC.

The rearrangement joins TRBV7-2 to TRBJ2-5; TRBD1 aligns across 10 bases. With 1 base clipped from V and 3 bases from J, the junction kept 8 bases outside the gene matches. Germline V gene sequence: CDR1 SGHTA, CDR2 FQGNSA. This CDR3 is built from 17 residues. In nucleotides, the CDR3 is TGTGCCAGCAGCTTAGGAATACCCGGGACAGGGGAAGAGACCCAGTACTTC. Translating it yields CASSLGIPGTGEETQYF.

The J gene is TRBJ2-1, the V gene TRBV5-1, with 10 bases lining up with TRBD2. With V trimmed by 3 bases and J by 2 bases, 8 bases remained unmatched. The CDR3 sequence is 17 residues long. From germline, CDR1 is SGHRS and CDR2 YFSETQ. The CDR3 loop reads CASSSPGAGGAYNEQFF. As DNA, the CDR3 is TGCGCCAGCAGCTCGCCCGGAGCGGGGGGGGCCTACAATGAGCAGTTCTTC.

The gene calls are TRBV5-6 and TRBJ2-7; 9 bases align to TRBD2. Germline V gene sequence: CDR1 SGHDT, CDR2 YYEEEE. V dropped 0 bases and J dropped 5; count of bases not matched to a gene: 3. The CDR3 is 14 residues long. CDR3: CASSLGLAVDEQYF. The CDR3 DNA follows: TGTGCCAGCAGCTTGGGACTAGCGGTCGACGAGCAGTACTTC.

CDR3 nucleotides: TGTGCCAGTAGTCACGGCTCTGGGGCCAACGTCCTGACTTTC. The encoded protein is CASSHGSGANVLTF. The rearrangement uses TRBV19 and TRBJ2-6; D not certain. There are 14 residues in the CDR3. Deletions cut 5 bases from V and 0 bases from J, with 5 bases between. CDR1 and CDR2 from the germline V gene are LNHDA and SQIVND (reference sequence).

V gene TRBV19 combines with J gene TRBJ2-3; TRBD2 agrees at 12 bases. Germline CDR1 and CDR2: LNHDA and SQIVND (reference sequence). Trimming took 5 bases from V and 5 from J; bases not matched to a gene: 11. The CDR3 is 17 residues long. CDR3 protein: CASSRRTSGVSRDTQYF. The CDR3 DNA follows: TGTGCCAGTAGTCGGAGGACTAGCGGGGTGTCGAGAGATACGCAGTATTTT.